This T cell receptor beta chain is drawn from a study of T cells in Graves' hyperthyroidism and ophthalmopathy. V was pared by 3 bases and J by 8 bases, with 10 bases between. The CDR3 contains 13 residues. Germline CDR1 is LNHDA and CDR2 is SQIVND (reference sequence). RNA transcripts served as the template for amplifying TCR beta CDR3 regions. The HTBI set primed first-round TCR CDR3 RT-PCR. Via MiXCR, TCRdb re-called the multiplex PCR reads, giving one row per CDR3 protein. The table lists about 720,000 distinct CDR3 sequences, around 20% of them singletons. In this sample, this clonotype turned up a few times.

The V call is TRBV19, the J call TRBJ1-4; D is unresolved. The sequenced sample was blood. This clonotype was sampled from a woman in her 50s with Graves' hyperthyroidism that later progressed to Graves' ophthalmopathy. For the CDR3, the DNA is TGTGCCAGTAGTATTCCCTGGCCGGAAAAACTGTTTTTT. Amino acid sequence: CASSIPWPEKLFF. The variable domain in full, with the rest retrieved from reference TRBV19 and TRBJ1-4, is DGGITQSPKYLFRKEGQNVTLSCEQNLNHDAMYWYRQDPGQGLRLIYYSQIVNDFQKGDIAEGYSVSREKKESFPLTVTSAQKNPTAFYLCASSIPWPEKLFFGSGTQLSVL.